A single sample gave rise to the 23 T cell receptor beta chains below, sequenced in a study of cytomegalovirus exposure and HLA in healthy donors. Primers for the PCR totalled 60 Vbeta and 13 Jbeta. This table comes from immunoSEQ multiplex PCR, and its TCRdb copy is limited to in-frame clones, with some not included. The profile shows approximately 150,000 clones, roughly 81% of them singletons. Material for sequencing was PBMCs. These receptors were taken from a man aged 25-40 years in good health and CMV-seropositive.

This clone has just a few counts. V gene TRBV5-4 combines with J gene TRBJ1-1; 7 positions match TRBD1. J was trimmed by 1 base and V by 4 bases; bases with no gene match: 1. The germline CDR1 and CDR2 sequences are SGHNT and YYREEE (reference sequence). The CDR3 loop spans 13 amino acids. The CDR3 DNA sequence: TGTGCCAGCAGCCGGGACAGGAACACTGAAGCTTTCTTT. It codes for CASSRDRNTEAFF. Drawing the rest from reference TRBV5-4 and TRBJ1-1, the complete variable domain is ETGVTQSPTHLIKTRGQQVTLRCSSQSGHNTVSWYQQALGQGPQFIFQYYREEENGRGNFPPRFSGLQFPNYSSELNVNALELDDSALYLCASSRDRNTEAFFGQGTRLTVV.

CDR3 protein: CASSSNLQGGYEQYV. CDR3 in DNA: TGTGCCAGCAGCTCCAACCTACAGGGGGGCTACGAGCAGTACGTC. The gene calls are TRBV5-4 and TRBJ2-7, with TRBD1 matching 8 bases. V lost 3 bases to trimming and J lost 3 bases; unmatched junction nucleotides: 8. The germline gives CDR1 SGHNT, CDR2 YYREEE (reference sequence). The CDR3 sequence is 15 residues long.

The chain couples TRBV21-1 to TRBJ2-7; the DNA was not compared with TRBD1, the D call given in the table. TRBV21-1 is annotated as a pseudogene. The CDR3 has 15 amino acids. The CDR3 DNA sequence: TGTGCCAGCAGCAAAGTTGTCGCGGAGACAGGGAAGCAGTACGTC. The encoded protein is CASSKVVAETGKQYV.

The chain employs TRBV28 and TRBJ1-2, with D possibly being TRBD1 (6 bases). CDR1 MDHEN and CDR2 SYDVKM come from the germline V gene. This CDR3 spans 15 amino acids. Trimming removed 5 bases at V and 2 bases at J, with 15 bases between. This CDR3 is CASSPQRQANYGYTF. DNA of the CDR3: TGTGCCAGCAGTCCACAGCGACAGGCCAACTATGGCTACACCTTC.

With regard to this clone: The same CDR3 can be traced to other DNA sequences in this sample. This chain uses TRBV7-9 with TRBJ2-7; 7 bases fit TRBD2. Germline values: CDR1 SEHNR, CDR2 FQNEAQ (reference sequence). There are 12 residues in the CDR3. The CDR3 DNA is TGTTCCAGCAGCTTAGACGGGGGGGAGCAGTACGTC. Its translation is CSSSLDGGEQYV.

The chain couples TRBV4-3 to TRBJ2-5; D is undetermined. Germline V gives CDR1 LGHNA, CDR2 YSLEER. Deletions cut 0 bases from V and 3 bases from J, with 5 bases between. CDR3 size: 13 residues. The CDR3 reads CASSQEHEETQYF. In DNA form, the CDR3 reads TGCGCCAGCAGCCAAGAACACGAAGAGACCCAGTACTTC.

CDR3 in amino acids: CASSLARLAADTQYF. In DNA, the CDR3 is TGCGCCAGCAGCTTGGCCCGACTAGCGGCAGATACGCAGTATTTT. The chain has TRBV5-1 and TRBJ2-3; 9 nucleotides line up with TRBD2. Trimming cost V 0 bases and J 4 bases; bases outside gene matches: 3. The CDR3 covers 15 residues. Germline V CDR1 and CDR2: SGHRS, YFSETQ.

This chain joins TRBV9 and TRBJ2-3; TRBD1 might be the D (5 bases). The germline V gene encodes CDR1 SGDLS and CDR2 YYNGEE. Deletions cut 3 bases from V and 5 bases from J, with 7 bases between. The CDR3 is 12 amino acids. The CDR3 DNA sequence: TGTGCCAGCAGCGAGGGGTTAGATACGCAGTATTTT. Its protein is CASSEGLDTQYF.

The chain combines TRBV7-2 with TRBJ2-7; possibly TRBD1 for D (6 bases). The CDR3 extends over 14 amino acids. The germline V gene has CDR1 SGHTA and CDR2 FQGNSA. Between the trimmed V and J ends, which lost 6 bases and 0 bases, there was a span of 12 bases. The CDR3 loop is CASRGTSDSYEQYF. CDR3 sequence (DNA): TGTGCCAGCAGGGGGACATCGGACTCCTACGAGCAGTACTTC.

The rearrangement uses TRBV18 and TRBJ2-2; the D gene is possibly TRBD1 (5 bases). With 5 bases removed from V and 1 base from J, the gap between germline ends came to 8 bases. The CDR3 has 14 amino acids. Germline V lookup: CDR1 KGHSH, CDR2 LQKENI. CDR3 protein: CASSSDKNTGELFF. As DNA, the CDR3 is TGTGCCAGCTCATCGGACAAGAACACCGGGGAGCTGTTTTTT.

The chain uses TRBV19 and TRBJ2-6, with D perhaps matching TRBD1 (5 bases). CDR3 length equals 14 residues. Germline CDR1 reads LNHDA; CDR2 reads SQIVND (reference sequence). V lost 5 bases, J lost 4 bases, and 9 bases lay in between. The CDR3 loop reads CASSERTGANVLTF. The CDR3, as DNA: TGTGCCAGTAGTGAACGGACAGGGGCCAACGTCCTGACTTTC.

The V gene is TRBV30, the J gene TRBJ1-1, with D possibly matching TRBD1 (5 bases). The V gene's germline CDR1 is GTSNPN and CDR2 SVGIG (reference sequence). The V end lost 5 bases, the J end lost 1 base, and 11 bases lay between the germline ends. The CDR3 runs to 13 residues. CDR3 in DNA: TGTGCCTGGCAAGGACAAGCGAACACTGAAGCTTTCTTT. Translation gives CAWQGQANTEAFF. Filled out from reference TRBV30 and TRBJ1-1, the complete variable domain reads SQTIHQWPATLVQPVGSPLSLECTVEGTSNPNLYWYRQAAGRGLQLLFYSVGIGQISSEVPQNLSASRPQDRQFILSSKKLLLSDSGFYLCAWQGQANTEAFFGQGTRLTVV.

About this clone itself: Other nucleotide sequences in the sample specify the same CDR3. This CDR3 is CASSLVWSRGRTGELFF. The DNA of the CDR3 is TGTGCCAGCAGCTTGGTGTGGTCTAGGGGCAGGACCGGGGAGCTGTTTTTT. The chain employs TRBV5-6 and TRBJ2-2; perhaps TRBD1 as D (5 bases). The CDR3 loop spans 17 amino acids. Germline assignment: CDR1 SGHDT and CDR2 YYEEEE. V lost 0 bases and J 5 bases, leaving 17 bases between the germline ends.

In regard to this clone: Different DNA sequences within this sample yield the same CDR3. V is TRBV19 and J is TRBJ2-7; 7 nucleotides align to TRBD2. The junction had 8 bases not matched to a gene; V was cut back by 3 bases and J by 3 bases. From germline, CDR1 is LNHDA and CDR2 SQIVND (reference sequence). The CDR3 has 15 residues. DNA for the CDR3: TGTGCCAGTAGTATGGGCACGGGAGGCCTCTACGAGCAGTACTTC. This encodes CASSMGTGGLYEQYF.

V and J are TRBV5-8 and TRBJ1-4; no clear D. Trimming shortened V by 4 bases and J by 6 bases, and 7 bases separated the two germline ends. This CDR3 contains 12 residues. Germline assignment: CDR1 SGHTS and CDR2 YDEGEE. CDR3 sequence (DNA): TGTGCCAGCAGCCTCCCCCATGAAAAACTGTTTTTT. This encodes CASSLPHEKLFF.

This chain joins TRBV5-6 and TRBJ1-4; 8 bases agree with TRBD1. Per the germline V gene, CDR1 is SGHDT and CDR2 is YYEEEE. V lost 1 base and J lost 6; bases outside the gene matches: 5. This CDR3 has 15 amino acids. The chain's CDR3 is CASSLRQGRYEKLFF. The CDR3 DNA follows: TGTGCCAGCAGCTTGAGACAGGGGAGGTATGAAAAACTGTTTTTT.

The V gene is TRBV7-2, the J gene TRBJ2-1; 7 nucleotides agree with TRBD1. This CDR3 contains 13 residues. Germline lookup yields CDR1 SGHTA and CDR2 FQGNSA. The V segment lost 6 bases and the J segment 1 base; nucleotides outside the gene matches: 0. Written as DNA, the CDR3 is TGTGCCAGCAGGGACAGGTCCTACAATGAGCAGTTCTTC. Its protein product is CASRDRSYNEQFF.

This clone was recorded once. The V and J genes are TRBV5-1 and TRBJ1-1; 7 nucleotides match TRBD1. J lost 0 bases, V lost 6 bases, and 5 bases had no gene match. Per germline, CDR1 SGHRS and CDR2 YFSETQ. The CDR3 length is 14 residues. CDR3 sequence reads: CASTTGQVNTEAFF. CDR3 nucleotide sequence: TGCGCCAGCACGACAGGGCAGGTGAACACTGAAGCTTTCTTT.

On this clone: The same CDR3 also results from other DNA sequences found in this sample. V and J are TRBV19 and TRBJ1-5; no clear D gene. The length of the CDR3 is 13 residues. V lost 0 bases, J lost 5 bases, and 5 bases lay in between. Germline lookup yields CDR1 LNHDA and CDR2 SQIVND (reference sequence). CDR3 nucleotide sequence: TGTGCCAGTAGTATAGATCGAGATCAGCCCCAGCATTTT. Translated: CASSIDRDQPQHF. Filled out from reference TRBV19 and TRBJ1-5, the complete variable domain reads DGGITQSPKYLFRKEGQNVTLSCEQNLNHDAMYWYRQDPGQGLRLIYYSQIVNDFQKGDIAEGYSVSREKKESFPLTVTSAQKNPTAFYLCASSIDRDQPQHFGDGTRLSIL.

This clone was counted at least ten times. CDR3 amino acids: CSVEDPSASGTGELFF. CDR3 DNA: TGCAGCGTTGAAGATCCTTCGGCTAGCGGGACCGGGGAGCTGTTTTTT. The chain recombines TRBV29-1 with TRBJ2-2, with 8 bases matching TRBD2. The trim removed 0 bases at V and 5 bases at J, leaving 8 bases unmatched. In germline, CDR1 is SQVTM, CDR2 ANQGSEA. The CDR3 totals 16 residues.

The V gene is TRBV9, the J gene TRBJ2-1; 11 nucleotides line up with TRBD2. Germline loops: CDR1 SGDLS, CDR2 YYNGEE. With V trimmed by 1 base and J by 0 bases, 12 bases remained unmatched. This CDR3 has 20 amino acids. CDR3 in DNA: TGTGCCAGCAGCGTACCTTCGGGACTAGCGGTATCGAGCTCCTACAATGAGCAGTTCTTC. Encoded protein: CASSVPSGLAVSSSYNEQFF.

V and J are TRBV29-1 and TRBJ2-3; 7 bases fit TRBD2. V shed 4 bases and J 4 bases; nucleotides not matched to a gene: 5. Germline lookup yields CDR1 SQVTM and CDR2 ANQGSEA. The CDR3 runs 13 residues. The CDR3 here is CSVGGSGADTQYF. CDR3 nucleotide sequence: TGCAGCGTTGGCGGGAGTGGGGCAGATACGCAGTATTTT.

The chain recombines TRBV10-2 with TRBJ2-2; TRBD2 aligns across 12 bases. The V segment lost 4 bases and the J segment 7 bases; nucleotides outside the gene matches: 7. This CDR3 spans 16 amino acids. Germline lookup yields CDR1 WSHSY and CDR2 SAAADI. The CDR3 DNA reads TGCGCCAGCAGTGGGACTAGCGGGATCGGGCTCGGGGAGCTGTTTTTT. Translated: CASSGTSGIGLGELFF.